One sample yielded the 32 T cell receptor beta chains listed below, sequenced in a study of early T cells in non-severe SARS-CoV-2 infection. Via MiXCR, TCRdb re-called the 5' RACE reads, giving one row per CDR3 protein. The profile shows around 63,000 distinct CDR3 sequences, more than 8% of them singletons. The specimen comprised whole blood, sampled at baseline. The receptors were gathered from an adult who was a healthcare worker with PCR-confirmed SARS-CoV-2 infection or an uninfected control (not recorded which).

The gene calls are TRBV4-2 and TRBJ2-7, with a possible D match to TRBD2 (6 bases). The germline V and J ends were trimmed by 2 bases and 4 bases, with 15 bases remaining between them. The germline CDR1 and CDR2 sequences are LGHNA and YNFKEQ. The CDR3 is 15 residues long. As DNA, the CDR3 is TGTGCCAGCAGCCAACGGCACTCCGGGGGATACGAGCAGTACTTC. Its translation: CASSQRHSGGYEQYF.

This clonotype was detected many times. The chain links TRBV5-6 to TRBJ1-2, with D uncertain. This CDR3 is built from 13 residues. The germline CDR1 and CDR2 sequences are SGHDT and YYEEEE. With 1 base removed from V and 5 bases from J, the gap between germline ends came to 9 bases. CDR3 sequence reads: CASSLWQSYGYTF. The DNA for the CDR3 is TGTGCCAGCAGCTTGTGGCAATCATATGGCTACACCTTC.

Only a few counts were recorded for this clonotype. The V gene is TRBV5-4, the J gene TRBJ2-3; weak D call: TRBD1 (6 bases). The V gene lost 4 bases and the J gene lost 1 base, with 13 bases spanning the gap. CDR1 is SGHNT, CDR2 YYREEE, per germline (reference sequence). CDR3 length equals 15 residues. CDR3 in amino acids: CASSPRGVGTDTQYF. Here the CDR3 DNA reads TGTGCCAGCAGCCCCAGGGGCGTTGGCACAGATACGCAGTATTTT.

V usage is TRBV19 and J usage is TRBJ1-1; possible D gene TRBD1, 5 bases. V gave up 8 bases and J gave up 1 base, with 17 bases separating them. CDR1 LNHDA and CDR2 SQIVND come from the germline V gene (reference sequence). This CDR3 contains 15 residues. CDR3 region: CASQYSPRGNTEAFF. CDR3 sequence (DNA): TGTGCCAGTCAGTATTCCCCGAGGGGGAACACTGAAGCTTTCTTT.

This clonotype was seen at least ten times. This CDR3 is CASKTTSGNSYNEQFF. In DNA form, the CDR3 reads TGCGCCAGCAAAACGACTAGCGGGAACTCCTACAATGAGCAGTTCTTC. The V call is TRBV5-1, the J call TRBJ2-1; TRBD2 matches 11 bases. Germline CDR1 and CDR2: SGHRS and YFSETQ. There are 16 residues in the CDR3. V was clipped by 6 bases and J by 0 bases; unmatched bases: 5.

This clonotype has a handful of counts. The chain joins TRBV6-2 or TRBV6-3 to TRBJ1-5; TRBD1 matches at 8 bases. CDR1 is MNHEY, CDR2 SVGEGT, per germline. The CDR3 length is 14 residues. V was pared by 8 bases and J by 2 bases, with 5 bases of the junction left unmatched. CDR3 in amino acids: CASGTGSGNQPQHF. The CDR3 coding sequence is TGTGCCAGCGGGACAGGTTCCGGCAATCAGCCCCAGCATTTT.

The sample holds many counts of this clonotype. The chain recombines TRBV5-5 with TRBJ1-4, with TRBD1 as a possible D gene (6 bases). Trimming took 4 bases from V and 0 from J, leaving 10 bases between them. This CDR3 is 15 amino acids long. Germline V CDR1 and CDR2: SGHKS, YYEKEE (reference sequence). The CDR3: CASSRDTATNEKLFF. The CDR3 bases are TGTGCCAGCAGCCGGGACACAGCAACTAATGAAAAACTGTTTTTT.

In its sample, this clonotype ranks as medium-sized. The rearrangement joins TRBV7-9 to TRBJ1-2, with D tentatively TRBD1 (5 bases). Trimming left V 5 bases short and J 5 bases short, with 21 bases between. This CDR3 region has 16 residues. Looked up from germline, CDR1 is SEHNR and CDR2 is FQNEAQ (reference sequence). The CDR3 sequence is CASSHRDVGRGYGYTF. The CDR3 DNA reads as TGTGCCAGCAGCCACCGGGACGTAGGAAGGGGTTATGGCTACACCTTC.

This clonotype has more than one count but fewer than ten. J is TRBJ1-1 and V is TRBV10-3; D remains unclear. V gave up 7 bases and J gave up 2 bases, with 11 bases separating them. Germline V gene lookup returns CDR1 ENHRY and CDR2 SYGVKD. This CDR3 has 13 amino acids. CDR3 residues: CAINLDRNTEAFF. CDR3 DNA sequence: TGTGCCATCAACCTCGACCGAAACACTGAAGCTTTCTTT.

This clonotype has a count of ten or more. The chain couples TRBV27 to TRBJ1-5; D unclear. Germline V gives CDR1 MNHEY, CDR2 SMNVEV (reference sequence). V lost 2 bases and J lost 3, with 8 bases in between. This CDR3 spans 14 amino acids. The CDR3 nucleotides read TGTGCCAGCAGTTTACAGGCGTTCAATCAGCCCCAGCATTTT. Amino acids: CASSLQAFNQPQHF.

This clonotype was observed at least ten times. The CDR3 reads CASSDRAGGPDTQYF. The CDR3, as DNA: TGTGCCAGCAGTGACCGGGCGGGAGGGCCCGATACGCAGTATTTT. V is TRBV6-1 and J is TRBJ2-3; 9 nucleotides match TRBD2. This CDR3 region has 15 residues. The germline CDR1 and CDR2 sequences are MNHNS and SASEGT. Trimming at V came to 3 bases and at J to 6 bases, leaving 7 bases not matched to a gene.

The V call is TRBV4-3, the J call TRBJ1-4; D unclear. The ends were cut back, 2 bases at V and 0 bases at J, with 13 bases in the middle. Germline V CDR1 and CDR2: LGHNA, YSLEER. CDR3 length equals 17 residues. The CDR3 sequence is CASSQHPPTATNEKLFF. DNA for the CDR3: TGCGCCAGCAGCCAACATCCCCCAACTGCAACTAATGAAAAACTGTTTTTT.

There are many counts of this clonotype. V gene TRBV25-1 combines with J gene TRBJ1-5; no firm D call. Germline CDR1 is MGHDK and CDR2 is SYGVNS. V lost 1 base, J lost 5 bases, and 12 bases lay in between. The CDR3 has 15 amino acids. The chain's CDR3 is CASSESWGLDQPQHF. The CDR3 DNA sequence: TGTGCCAGCAGTGAATCTTGGGGTCTGGATCAGCCCCAGCATTTT.

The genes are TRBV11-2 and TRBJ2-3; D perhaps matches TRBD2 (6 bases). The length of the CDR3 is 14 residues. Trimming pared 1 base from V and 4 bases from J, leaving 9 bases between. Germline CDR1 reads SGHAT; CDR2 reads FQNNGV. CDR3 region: CASSLVGGSDTQYF. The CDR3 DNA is TGTGCCAGCAGCTTAGTGGGGGGATCAGATACGCAGTATTTT.

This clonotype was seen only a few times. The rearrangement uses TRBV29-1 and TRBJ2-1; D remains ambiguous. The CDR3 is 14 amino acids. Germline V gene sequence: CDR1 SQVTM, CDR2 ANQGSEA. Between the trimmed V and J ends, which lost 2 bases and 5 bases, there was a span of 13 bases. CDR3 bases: TGCAGCGTTGAACCGTACCTAGACCACAATGAGCAGTTCTTC. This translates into CSVEPYLDHNEQFF.

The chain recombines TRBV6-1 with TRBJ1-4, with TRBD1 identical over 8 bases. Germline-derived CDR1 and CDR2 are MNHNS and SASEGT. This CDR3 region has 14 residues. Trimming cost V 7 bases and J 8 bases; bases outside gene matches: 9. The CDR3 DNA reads TGTGCCAGCAACCTGGACAGGGTCTACGAAAAACTGTTTTTT. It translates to CASNLDRVYEKLFF.

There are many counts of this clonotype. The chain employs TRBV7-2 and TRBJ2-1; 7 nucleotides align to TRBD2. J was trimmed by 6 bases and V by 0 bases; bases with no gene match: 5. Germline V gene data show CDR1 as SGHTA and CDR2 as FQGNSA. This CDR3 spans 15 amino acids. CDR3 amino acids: CASSLASGRGNEQFF. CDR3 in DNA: TGTGCCAGCAGCTTAGCATCTGGGAGGGGCAATGAGCAGTTCTTC.

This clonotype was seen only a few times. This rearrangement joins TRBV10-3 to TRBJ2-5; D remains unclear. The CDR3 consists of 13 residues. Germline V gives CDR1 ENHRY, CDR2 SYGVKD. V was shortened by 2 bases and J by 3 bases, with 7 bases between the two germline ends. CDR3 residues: CAISEPGKETQYF. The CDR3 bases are TGTGCCATCAGTGAGCCAGGCAAAGAGACCCAGTACTTC.

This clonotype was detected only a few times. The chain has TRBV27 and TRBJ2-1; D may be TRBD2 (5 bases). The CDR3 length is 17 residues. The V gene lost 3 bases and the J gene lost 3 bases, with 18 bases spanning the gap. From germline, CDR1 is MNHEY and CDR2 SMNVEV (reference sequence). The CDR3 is CASSFLGEYDNYNEQFF. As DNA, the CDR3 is TGTGCCAGCAGTTTTTTGGGAGAATATGACAACTACAATGAGCAGTTCTTC.

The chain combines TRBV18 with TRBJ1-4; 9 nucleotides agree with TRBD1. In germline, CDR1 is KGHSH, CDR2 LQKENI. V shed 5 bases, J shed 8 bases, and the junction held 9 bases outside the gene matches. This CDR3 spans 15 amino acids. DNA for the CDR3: TGTGCCAGCTCATTCCGGGACAGGGATGTGGAAAAACTGTTTTTT. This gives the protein CASSFRDRDVEKLFF.

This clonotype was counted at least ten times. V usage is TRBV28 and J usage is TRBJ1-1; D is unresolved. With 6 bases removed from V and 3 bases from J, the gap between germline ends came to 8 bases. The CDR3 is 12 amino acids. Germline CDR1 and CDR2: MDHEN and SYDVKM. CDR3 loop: CASRPAHTEAFF. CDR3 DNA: TGTGCCAGCAGACCGGCCCACACTGAAGCTTTCTTT.

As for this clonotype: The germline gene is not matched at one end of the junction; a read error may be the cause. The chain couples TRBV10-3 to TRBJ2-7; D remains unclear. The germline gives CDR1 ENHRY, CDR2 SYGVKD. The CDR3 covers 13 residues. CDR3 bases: TGTGCCATCAGTGAACTGGGATCCTACAAGCAGTACTTC. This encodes CAISELGSYKQYF.

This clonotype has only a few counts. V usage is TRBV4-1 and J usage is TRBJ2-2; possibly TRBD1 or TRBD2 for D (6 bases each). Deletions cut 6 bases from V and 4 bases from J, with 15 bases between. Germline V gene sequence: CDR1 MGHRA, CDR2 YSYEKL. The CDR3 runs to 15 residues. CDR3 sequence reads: CASSKAGDSTGELFF. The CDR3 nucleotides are TGCGCCAGCAGTAAGGCAGGGGACTCCACCGGGGAGCTGTTTTTT.

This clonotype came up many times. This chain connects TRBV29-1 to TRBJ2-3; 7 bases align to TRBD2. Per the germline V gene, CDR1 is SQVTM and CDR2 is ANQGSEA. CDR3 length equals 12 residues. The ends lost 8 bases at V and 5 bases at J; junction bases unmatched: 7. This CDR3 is CSTRTSKDTQYF. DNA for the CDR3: TGCAGCACCCGGACTAGTAAAGATACGCAGTATTTT.

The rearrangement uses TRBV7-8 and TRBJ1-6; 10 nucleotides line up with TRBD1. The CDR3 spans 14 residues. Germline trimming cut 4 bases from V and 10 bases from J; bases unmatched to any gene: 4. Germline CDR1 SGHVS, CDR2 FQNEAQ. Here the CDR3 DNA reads TGTGCCAGCAGCTACGGACAGGGGGTGTCACCCCTCCACTTT. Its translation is CASSYGQGVSPLHF.

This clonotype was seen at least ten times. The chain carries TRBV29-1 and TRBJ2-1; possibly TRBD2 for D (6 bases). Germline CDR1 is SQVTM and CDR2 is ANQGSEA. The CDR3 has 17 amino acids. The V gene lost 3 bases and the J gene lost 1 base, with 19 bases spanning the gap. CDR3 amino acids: CSVDQLASDVSYNEQFF. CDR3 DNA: TGCAGCGTTGATCAGCTGGCTAGCGACGTTTCCTACAATGAGCAGTTCTTC.

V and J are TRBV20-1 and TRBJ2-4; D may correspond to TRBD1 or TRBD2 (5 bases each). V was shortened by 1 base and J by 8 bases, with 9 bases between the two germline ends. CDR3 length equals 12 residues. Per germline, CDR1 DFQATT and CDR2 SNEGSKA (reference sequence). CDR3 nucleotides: TGCAGTGCTAGAGCGGTGGGGGACATTCAGTACTTC. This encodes CSARAVGDIQYF.

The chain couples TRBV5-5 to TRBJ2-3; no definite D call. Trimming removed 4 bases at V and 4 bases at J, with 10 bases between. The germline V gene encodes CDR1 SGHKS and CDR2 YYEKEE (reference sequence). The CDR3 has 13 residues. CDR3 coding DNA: TGTGCCAGCAGCATCCCTGGTCCAGATACGCAGTATTTT. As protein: CASSIPGPDTQYF.

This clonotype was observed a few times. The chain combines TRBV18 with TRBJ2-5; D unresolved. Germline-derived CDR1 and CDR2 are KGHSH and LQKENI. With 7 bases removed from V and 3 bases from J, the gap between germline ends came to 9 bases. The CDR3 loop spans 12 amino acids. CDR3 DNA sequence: TGTGCCAGCTGGAGTCGCGAAGAGACCCAGTACTTC. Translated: CASWSREETQYF.

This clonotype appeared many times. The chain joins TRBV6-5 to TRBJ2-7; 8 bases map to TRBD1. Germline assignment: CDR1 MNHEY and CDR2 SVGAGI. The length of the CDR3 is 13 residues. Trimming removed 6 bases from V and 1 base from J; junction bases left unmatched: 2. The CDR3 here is CASSGQGSYEQYF. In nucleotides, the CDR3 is TGTGCCAGCAGCGGACAGGGTTCCTACGAGCAGTACTTC.

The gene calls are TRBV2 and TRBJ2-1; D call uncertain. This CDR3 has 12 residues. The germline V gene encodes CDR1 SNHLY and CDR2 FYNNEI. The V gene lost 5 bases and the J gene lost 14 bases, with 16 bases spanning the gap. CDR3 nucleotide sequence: TGTGCCAGCAGTCGGTCTCCCCAAGCGAAGTTCTTC. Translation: CASSRSPQAKFF. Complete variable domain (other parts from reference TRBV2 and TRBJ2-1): EPEVTQTPSHQVTQMGQEVILRCVPISNHLYFYWYRQILGQKVEFLVSFYNNEISEKSEIFDDQFSVERPDGSNFTLKIRSTKLEDSAMYFCASSRSPQAKFFGPGTRLTVL.

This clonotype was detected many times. DNA for the CDR3: TGTGCCAGCAGGGACAGAAGTAGCAATCAGCCCCAGCATTTT. It is translated as CASRDRSSNQPQHF. The chain uses TRBV6-1 and TRBJ1-5; D may be TRBD1 (6 bases). CDR1 and CDR2 from the germline V gene are MNHNS and SASEGT. Deletions cut 6 bases from V and 0 bases from J, with 9 bases between. This CDR3 has 14 residues.